This record concerns one T cell receptor (beta chain) sequence. This entry belongs to a study of T cell responses to AZD1222 COVID-19 vaccine. V lost 3 bases to trimming and J lost 9 bases; unmatched junction nucleotides: 4. The CDR3 spans 14 residues. CDR1 and CDR2 from the germline V gene are SGDLS and YYNGEE. The table came from immunoSEQ multiplex PCR; TCRdb's copy has only in-frame clones and leaves some out. The data show roughly 120,000 clones, roughly 90% seen once. The chain couples TRBV9 to TRBJ2-1, with 12 bases identical to TRBD2. The specimen comprised peripheral blood, sampled 28 days after the second dose of the MenACWY control vaccine. This clonotype was obtained from an adult who received the MenACWY meningococcal vaccine as a control. The chain's CDR3 is CASSATSGSSEQFF. CDR3 in DNA: TGTGCCAGCAGCGCGACTAGCGGGAGTAGTGAGCAGTTCTTC. The whole variable domain, remainder taken from reference TRBV9 and TRBJ2-1, is DSGVTQTPKHLITATGQRVTLRCSPRSGDLSVYWYQQSLDQGLQFLIQYYNGEERAKGNILERFSAQQFPDLHSELNLSSLELGDSALYFCASSATSGSSEQFFGPGTRLTVL.